Following are 32 T cell receptor beta chains from one sample sequenced in a study of blood T cell repertoires in COVID-19. Here immunoSEQ multiplex PCR was the method, and the copy in TCRdb shows in-frame clones only, minus some. The sample lists 210,000 or so clones; around 80% were seen once. The sequenced material came from PBMCs or T cells enriched from blood (not recorded which). The receptors shown here come from a middle-aged woman with acute COVID-19.

In its sample, this clone was seen once. The chain recombines TRBV7-2 with TRBJ2-4, with a tentative D call TRBD2 (5 bases). CDR1 and CDR2 (germline): SGHTA, FQGNSA. Trimming took 1 base from V and 0 from J, leaving 10 bases between them. The CDR3 is 16 amino acids. CDR3 sequence (DNA): TGTGCCAGCAGCTTAGGGCTAGCCCTAGCCAAAAACATTCAGTACTTC. Its protein product is CASSLGLALAKNIQYF.

In this sample, this clone turned up a few times. The chain joins TRBV2 to TRBJ1-1, with D perhaps TRBD1 (6 bases). Germline CDR1 SNHLY, CDR2 FYNNEI. V shed 9 bases and J shed 0 bases, with 14 bases lying between them. The CDR3 loop spans 14 amino acids. CDR3 bases: TGTGCCAGGGGGAAGGGACAACTGAACACTGAAGCTTTCTTT. Amino acids: CARGKGQLNTEAFF.

This clone showed up just a few times. The rearrangement links TRBV7-9 to TRBJ1-1; 9 nucleotides align to TRBD1. Germline CDR1 SEHNR, CDR2 FQNEAQ (reference sequence). V lost 5 bases to trimming and J lost 5 bases; unmatched junction nucleotides: 18. The CDR3 runs 18 residues. DNA of the CDR3: TGTGCCAGCAGCCGTATTCTCCTCTACAGGGGGCGGCGAACTGAAGCTTTCTTT. It translates to CASSRILLYRGRRTEAFF.

This chain links TRBV7-3 with TRBJ2-1, with 7 nucleotides matching TRBD1. Unmatched junction bases numbered 7, after V lost 3 bases and J lost 8 bases. The CDR3 loop spans 14 amino acids. Germline V gene data show CDR1 as SGHTA and CDR2 as FQGTGA. CDR3 DNA: TGTGCCAGCAGCTTGACGACAGGGCTCGATGAGCAGTTCTTC. This codes for CASSLTTGLDEQFF.

The V and J genes are TRBV2 and TRBJ2-5; no firm D call. The V end was cut by 6 bases, the J end by 5 bases, with 7 bases between. The CDR3 totals 11 residues. Germline V lookup: CDR1 SNHLY, CDR2 FYNNEI. CDR3 amino acids: CASSPRETQYF. In DNA form, the CDR3 reads TGTGCCAGCAGCCCTAGGGAGACCCAGTACTTC.

V is TRBV18 and J is TRBJ1-3, with D possibly TRBD1 on 5 matching bases. The CDR3 covers 14 residues. CDR1 and CDR2 from the germline V gene are KGHSH and LQKENI. V lost 1 base and J lost 8, with 12 bases in between. CDR3 region: CASSPLQEGDTIYF. The CDR3 DNA follows: TGTGCCAGCTCACCACTACAGGAAGGGGACACCATATATTTT.

This rearrangement joins TRBV9 to TRBJ1-2; D is undetermined. The CDR3 sequence is 15 residues long. Between the trimmed V and J ends, which lost 3 bases and 4 bases, there was a span of 16 bases. CDR1 SGDLS and CDR2 YYNGEE come from the germline V gene. This CDR3 is CASSARGGPIYGYTF. For the CDR3, the DNA is TGTGCCAGCAGCGCGCGAGGTGGCCCCATCTATGGCTACACCTTC.

The V and J genes are TRBV20-1 and TRBJ1-1; 7 nucleotides match TRBD1. Germline V gene sequence: CDR1 DFQATT, CDR2 SNEGSKA (reference sequence). The CDR3 is 11 amino acids. Trimming took 6 bases from V and 9 from J; bases not matched to a gene: 7. The CDR3 spells CSADTGQQAFF. In DNA form, the CDR3 reads TGCAGTGCGGACACGGGACAGCAAGCTTTCTTT.

This clone was seen more than once but under ten times. The rearrangement joins TRBV7-9 to TRBJ1-6, with D possibly TRBD1 on 5 matching bases. Germline V gives CDR1 SEHNR, CDR2 FQNEAQ (reference sequence). This CDR3 has 14 amino acids. The V gene lost 4 bases and the J gene lost 7 bases, with 11 bases spanning the gap. In DNA, the CDR3 is TGTGCCAGCAGCTCCGGGACTCCAAATTCACCCCTCCACTTT. Encoded protein: CASSSGTPNSPLHF.

In this sample, this clone turned up once. The J gene is TRBJ2-6, the V gene TRBV30; TRBD1 matches 11 bases. The ends lost 3 bases at V and 2 bases at J; junction bases unmatched: 6. The germline gives CDR1 GTSNPN, CDR2 SVGIG (reference sequence). This CDR3 has 17 amino acids. The CDR3 coding sequence is TGTGCCTGGAGGGCCTGGACAGGGGGCCCTGGGGCCAACGTCCTGACTTTC. The encoded protein is CAWRAWTGGPGANVLTF.

The V and J genes are TRBV19 and TRBJ2-3; maybe TRBD1 (5 bases). Between the trimmed V and J ends, which lost 3 bases and 2 bases, there was a span of 9 bases. The CDR3 sequence is 14 residues long. Germline V gene sequence: CDR1 LNHDA, CDR2 SQIVND (reference sequence). The CDR3 nucleotides are TGTGCCAGTAGTATGACAGCCACCACAGATACGCAGTATTTT. It translates to CASSMTATTDTQYF.

The genes are TRBV10-3 and TRBJ2-7, with TRBD1 matching 7 bases. The germline V gene encodes CDR1 ENHRY and CDR2 SYGVKD. V dropped 4 bases and J dropped 3; count of bases not matched to a gene: 3. The length of the CDR3 is 13 residues. The CDR3 DNA follows: TGTGCCATCAGTGCCGACAGGGACTACGAGCAGTACTTC. Amino acids: CAISADRDYEQYF.

The sample holds one count of this clone. The chain recombines TRBV30 with TRBJ1-5, with D tentatively TRBD1 (5 bases). Germline-derived CDR1 and CDR2 are GTSNPN and SVGIG (reference sequence). Trimming removed 3 bases at V and 2 bases at J, with 17 bases between. The length of the CDR3 is 16 residues. The CDR3 sequence is CAWSGDLAGRNQPQHF. In DNA, the CDR3 is TGTGCCTGGAGCGGGGACCTTGCGGGACGCAATCAGCCCCAGCATTTT.

The V and J genes are TRBV30 and TRBJ1-3; 8 bases align to TRBD1. Germline-derived CDR1 and CDR2 are GTSNPN and SVGIG (reference sequence). J gave up 4 bases and V 8 bases, and 13 bases lay outside the gene matches. The length of the CDR3 is 15 residues. CDR3 sequence (DNA): TGTGCCGCAGACCTGACAGGGGATCCGGGAAACACCATATATTTT. This encodes CAADLTGDPGNTIYF.

The chain joins TRBV7-9 to TRBJ2-5; 7 nucleotides agree with TRBD2. The CDR3 spans 13 residues. CDR1 SEHNR and CDR2 FQNEAQ come from the germline V gene (reference sequence). V shed 11 bases and J 3 bases; nucleotides not matched to a gene: 9. CDR3 in amino acids: CAQDLAGEETQYF. CDR3 coding DNA: TGTGCCCAGGACCTCGCGGGGGAAGAGACCCAGTACTTC.

The chain employs TRBV2 and TRBJ2-6, with 7 bases fitting TRBD1. Trimming at V came to 7 bases and at J to 0 bases, leaving 9 bases not matched to a gene. Germline CDR1 is SNHLY and CDR2 is FYNNEI. The length of the CDR3 is 17 residues. CDR3 bases: TGTGCCAGCAACCCCGGGACAGACCGCTCTGGGGCCAACGTCCTGACTTTC. Encoded protein: CASNPGTDRSGANVLTF.

This chain's CDR3 is CASSLVPTGDPSYEQYF. CDR3 nucleotides: TGCGCCAGCAGCTTGGTCCCGACAGGGGATCCCTCCTACGAGCAGTACTTC. This rearrangement joins TRBV5-1 to TRBJ2-7, with 8 bases matching TRBD1. Germline lookup yields CDR1 SGHRS and CDR2 YFSETQ. Unmatched junction bases numbered 8, after V lost 0 bases and J lost 0 bases. The CDR3 length is 17 residues.

This chain connects TRBV5-1 to TRBJ2-5; the D gene is possibly TRBD2 (7 bases). The CDR3 has 14 residues. V lost 5 bases to trimming and J lost 7 bases, with 18 bases between them. Germline V lookup: CDR1 SGHRS, CDR2 YFSETQ. CDR3 in amino acids: CASRKEGGPLTQYF. DNA for the CDR3: TGCGCCAGCAGAAAGGAGGGGGGGCCGCTGACCCAGTACTTC.

This chain links TRBV29-1 with TRBJ1-5; D may be TRBD1 (6 bases). V was pared by 5 bases and J by 4 bases, with 15 bases between. The CDR3 contains 14 residues. CDR1 SQVTM and CDR2 ANQGSEA come from the germline V gene. The CDR3 is CSVSIGQSNQPQHF. The CDR3 coding sequence is TGCAGCGTTTCAATCGGACAGAGTAATCAGCCCCAGCATTTT.

In DNA, the CDR3 is TGTGCCAGCTCCCGAACCGGGAAGGGCAATCAGCCCCAGCATTTT. Translation gives CASSRTGKGNQPQHF. The chain employs TRBV18 and TRBJ1-5; D unclear. Trimming removed 6 bases at V and 2 bases at J, with 14 bases between. The CDR3 contains 15 residues. Germline assignment: CDR1 KGHSH and CDR2 LQKENI.

The chain joins TRBV2 to TRBJ1-4, with no clear D. V was shortened by 4 bases and J by 13 bases, with 10 bases between the two germline ends. The CDR3 extends over 11 amino acids. The germline CDR1 and CDR2 sequences are SNHLY and FYNNEI. The chain's CDR3 is CASSVSVILFF. CDR3 DNA: TGTGCCAGCAGTGTGTCGGTGATACTGTTTTTT. Using reference TRBV2 and TRBJ1-4 for the parts outside the CDR3, the full variable domain is EPEVTQTPSHQVTQMGQEVILRCVPISNHLYFYWYRQILGQKVEFLVSFYNNEISEKSEIFDDQFSVERPDGSNFTLKIRSTKLEDSAMYFCASSVSVILFFGSGTQLSVL.

This clone was seen only once. The chain has TRBV6-1 and TRBJ1-2; 8 positions agree with TRBD1. Germline V gives CDR1 MNHNS, CDR2 SASEGT. The CDR3 loop spans 13 amino acids. Trimming removed 2 bases from V and 8 bases from J; junction bases left unmatched: 4. The CDR3 DNA reads as TGTGCCAGCAGTGAAACGGCAGGGGGCGGCTACACCTTC. Its translation: CASSETAGGGYTF.

The chain joins TRBV18 to TRBJ2-7; maybe TRBD1 (6 bases). With 3 bases removed from V and 0 bases from J, the gap between germline ends came to 12 bases. Germline V CDR1 and CDR2: KGHSH, LQKENI. The CDR3 is 15 residues long. CDR3 sequence reads: CASSPGQLSSYEQYF. As DNA, the CDR3 is TGTGCCAGCTCACCCGGACAGCTTTCCTCCTACGAGCAGTACTTC.

The chain uses TRBV2 and TRBJ2-3; no clear D gene. V lost 2 bases and J 3 bases, leaving 6 bases between the germline ends. The germline V gene encodes CDR1 SNHLY and CDR2 FYNNEI. The CDR3 is 13 amino acids. The CDR3 bases are TGTGCCAGCAGTGAAAGAGTGACAGATACGCAGTATTTT. It specifies CASSERVTDTQYF.

The rearrangement links TRBV15 to TRBJ2-5, with D uncertain. The V end was cut by 6 bases, the J end by 1 base, with 6 bases between. CDR3 length: 12 amino acids. Germline V gene sequence: CDR1 LNHNV, CDR2 YYDKDF (reference sequence). The CDR3 loop reads CATRSVQETQYF. The DNA of the CDR3 is TGTGCCACCAGGTCCGTCCAAGAGACCCAGTACTTC.

To note about this clone: The same CDR3 arises from other DNA sequences in this sample as well. V usage is TRBV28 and J usage is TRBJ1-4; D gene ambiguous. There are 14 residues in the CDR3. Deletions cut 5 bases from V and 4 bases from J, with 11 bases between. CDR1 and CDR2 from the germline V gene are MDHEN and SYDVKM. The CDR3 DNA reads TGTGCCAGCAGTCTTCCCGGGATTAATGAAAAACTGTTTTTT. Translating gives CASSLPGINEKLFF. Using reference TRBV28 and TRBJ1-4 for the parts outside the CDR3, the full variable domain is DVKVTQSSRYLVKRTGEKVFLECVQDMDHENMFWYRQDPGLGLRLIYFSYDVKMKEKGDIPEGYSVSREKKERFSLILESASTNQTSMYLCASSLPGINEKLFFGSGTQLSVL.

This chain connects TRBV6-1 to TRBJ1-2; D gene unclear. The CDR3 is made up of 16 amino acids. V was clipped by 0 bases and J by 4 bases, with 15 bases between them. The germline CDR1 and CDR2 sequences are MNHNS and SASEGT. The CDR3 DNA follows: TGTGCCAGCAGTGAAGCGCTTGGGCAGGCGGGCTATGGCTACACCTTC. Protein product: CASSEALGQAGYGYTF.

The chain has TRBV30 and TRBJ1-2; 7 positions agree with TRBD1. The length of the CDR3 is 17 residues. Germline V CDR1 and CDR2: GTSNPN, SVGIG (reference sequence). With 4 bases clipped from V and 4 bases from J, the junction kept 18 bases outside the gene matches. The CDR3 region has the DNA TGTGCCTGGATAATAGGGACAGCTCCTTATGGGATCTATGGCTACACCTTC. Translated, it gives CAWIIGTAPYGIYGYTF.

The CDR3 protein is CASAPSSEKLFF. The CDR3 bases are TGTGCCAGCGCACCTAGTAGCGAAAAACTGTTTTTT. The V call is TRBV6-5, the J call TRBJ1-4; D gene unclear. Germline CDR1 and CDR2: MNHEY and SVGAGI. The CDR3 is 12 amino acids. The germline V and J ends were trimmed by 8 bases and 8 bases, with 12 bases remaining between them.

The J gene is TRBJ1-1, the V gene TRBV12-5; 7 nucleotides align to TRBD1. Germline CDR1 reads LGHNT; CDR2 reads FRNRAP. The CDR3 consists of 14 residues. V lost 1 base to trimming and J lost 5 bases; unmatched junction nucleotides: 4. CDR3 coding DNA: TGTGCTAGTGGTTTGGGACAGGGTGGGACTGAAGCTTTCTTT. Amino acid sequence: CASGLGQGGTEAFF.

The CDR3 DNA follows: TGTGCCAGCAGCTCTAGACAGGGGGACGAGCAGTACTTC. It translates to CASSSRQGDEQYF. The chain uses TRBV5-4 and TRBJ2-7, with TRBD1 identical over 9 bases. This CDR3 is built from 13 residues. Per germline, CDR1 SGHNT and CDR2 YYREEE (reference sequence). V shed 3 bases, J shed 5 bases, and the junction held 3 bases outside the gene matches.

The rearrangement uses TRBV27 and TRBJ2-5, with 7 nucleotides matching TRBD1. V lost 3 bases to trimming and J lost 4 bases; unmatched junction nucleotides: 14. Germline loops: CDR1 MNHEY, CDR2 SMNVEV (reference sequence). The CDR3 covers 17 residues. The CDR3 region has the DNA TGTGCCAGCAGTTTTAATGGTGTCAGGGGGATGGTAGAGACCCAGTACTTC. Encoded protein: CASSFNGVRGMVETQYF.